This T cell receptor beta chain was sequenced in a study of T cell responses to AZD1222 COVID-19 vaccine. This CDR3 is built from 14 residues. Germline lookup yields CDR1 SGHRS and CDR2 YFSETQ. The V end was cut by 4 bases, the J end by 5 bases, with 15 bases between. The assay was immunoSEQ multiplex PCR, and TCRdb's table has in-frame clones only and misses some. Among 100,000 to 150,000 clones listed, around 89% were seen once. Second doses at about 4 or about 12 weeks were pooled. Here the sequenced sample was peripheral blood, taken 28 days after the second AZD1222 dose. The rearrangement uses TRBV5-1 and TRBJ2-5; D is perhaps TRBD2 (7 bases). This receptor was obtained from an adult who received the AZD1222 COVID-19 vaccine. CDR3 bases: TGCGCCAGCAGCCAACGGGGGGCTCGGGAGACCCAGTACTTC. Its translation: CASSQRGARETQYF.